A selection of T cell receptor beta chains follows, all from one sample in a study of blood T cell repertoires in COVID-19. Using immunoSEQ multiplex PCR, the repertoire was profiled, and TCRdb retains in-frame clones only, with some absent. The sample holds 150,000 to 200,000 clones; 80% to 95% are singletons and the top ten take approximately 0.5%. Sequencing input: peripheral blood. The receptors were gathered from a man aged 50-60 years with acute or convalescent COVID-19. Each CDR3 is given with its conserved first and last residue. Each record gives: J gene, D gene, V gene, clone size, CDR3 protein, CDR3 DNA. A D gene is named only where the DNA matches it firmly. Part of the rows lack a size; the others show once, few, many or a class for expanded clones.

j_gene: TRBJ2-1; d_gene: TRBD2; v_gene: TRBV18; abundance: .; CDR3aa: CASSPRASGSLVHNEQFF; CDR3nt: TGTGCCAGCTCACCAAGGGCTAGCGGGAGCCTGGTGCACAATGAGCAGTTCTTC
j_gene: TRBJ1-1; d_gene: .; v_gene: TRBV7-9; abundance: .; CDR3aa: CASSFQVSTEAFF; CDR3nt: TGTGCCAGCAGCTTCCAGGTATCCACTGAAGCTTTCTTT
j_gene: TRBJ2-1; d_gene: .; v_gene: TRBV24-1; abundance: .; CDR3aa: CATSEPDSRRFF; CDR3nt: TGTGCCACCAGTGAACCCGACAGTAGACGGTTCTTC
j_gene: TRBJ1-2; d_gene: TRBD1; v_gene: TRBV29-1; abundance: .; CDR3aa: CSTGQGDYGYTF; CDR3nt: TGCAGCACTGGACAGGGGGACTATGGCTACACCTTC
j_gene: TRBJ1-4; d_gene: .; v_gene: TRBV2; abundance: .; CDR3aa: CASGDSGRGNEKLFF; CDR3nt: TGTGCCAGCGGAGATTCCGGACGGGGAAATGAAAAACTGTTTTTT
j_gene: TRBJ2-5; d_gene: TRBD2; v_gene: TRBV3-1/TRBV3-2; abundance: few; CDR3aa: CASSPGTSADHGAQYF; CDR3nt: TGTGCCAGCAGCCCTGGGACTAGCGCCGACCATGGGGCCCAGTACTTC
j_gene: TRBJ1-5; d_gene: .; v_gene: TRBV19; abundance: .; CDR3aa: CASSFKGQPGQPQHF; CDR3nt: TGTGCCAGTAGTTTCAAAGGACAGCCTGGACAGCCCCAGCATTTT
j_gene: TRBJ2-7; d_gene: .; v_gene: TRBV5-5; abundance: .; CDR3aa: CASSRQDKSYEQYF; CDR3nt: TGTGCCAGCAGCCGCCAGGACAAGTCCTACGAGCAGTACTTC
j_gene: TRBJ2-3; d_gene: TRBD1; v_gene: TRBV9; abundance: .; CDR3aa: CASSVARGRDGTDTQYF; CDR3nt: TGTGCCAGCAGCGTAGCGAGGGGGCGAGATGGGACAGATACGCAGTATTTT
j_gene: TRBJ1-2; d_gene: .; v_gene: TRBV18; abundance: .; CDR3aa: CASSPGEGDYGYTF; CDR3nt: TGTGCCAGCTCACCAGGAGAGGGCGACTATGGCTACACCTTC
j_gene: TRBJ2-2; d_gene: .; v_gene: TRBV28; abundance: .; CDR3aa: CASSPGGVTGELFF; CDR3nt: TGTGCCAGCAGTCCCGGGGGTGTAACCGGGGAGCTGTTTTTT
j_gene: TRBJ2-7; d_gene: TRBD1; v_gene: TRBV27; abundance: .; CDR3aa: CASSPSKDRDWEQYF; CDR3nt: TGTGCCAGCAGTCCAAGTAAGGACAGGGACTGGGAGCAGTACTTC
j_gene: TRBJ1-5; d_gene: TRBD1; v_gene: TRBV18; abundance: .; CDR3aa: CASSSGTGLLQPQHF; CDR3nt: TGTGCCAGCTCATCCGGGACAGGGTTATTACAGCCCCAGCATTTT
j_gene: TRBJ2-5; d_gene: TRBD1; v_gene: TRBV27; abundance: .; CDR3aa: CASSLSWGQGVETQYF; CDR3nt: TGTGCCAGCAGTTTATCGTGGGGACAGGGTGTGGAGACCCAGTACTTC
j_gene: TRBJ1-2; d_gene: TRBD1; v_gene: TRBV6-1; abundance: once; CDR3aa: CASSETGGITYGYTF; CDR3nt: TGTGCCAGCAGTGAAACAGGGGGCATAACGTATGGCTACACCTTC
j_gene: TRBJ2-1; d_gene: TRBD2; v_gene: TRBV7-2; abundance: .; CDR3aa: CASIRLAAYNEQFF; CDR3nt: TGTGCCAGCATCCGTCTAGCGGCCTACAATGAGCAGTTCTTC
j_gene: TRBJ1-1; d_gene: .; v_gene: TRBV12-3/TRBV12-4; abundance: once; CDR3aa: CASRFRVGTEAFF; CDR3nt: TGTGCCAGCAGATTCAGGGTTGGCACTGAAGCTTTCTTT
j_gene: TRBJ2-1; d_gene: TRBD2; v_gene: TRBV2; abundance: .; CDR3aa: CASRPDRGSTSGRGRNEQFF; CDR3nt: TGTGCCAGCAGACCCGACAGGGGCTCGACTAGCGGGAGGGGACGCAATGAGCAGTTCTTC
j_gene: TRBJ1-2; d_gene: .; v_gene: TRBV2; abundance: .; CDR3aa: CASSLVGTSPYGYTF; CDR3nt: TGTGCCAGCAGTCTCGTCGGGACATCACCTTATGGCTACACCTTC
j_gene: TRBJ2-5; d_gene: .; v_gene: TRBV10-3; abundance: .; CDR3aa: CAISDWAETQYF; CDR3nt: TGTGCCATCAGTGATTGGGCCGAGACCCAGTACTTC
j_gene: TRBJ1-1; d_gene: .; v_gene: TRBV24-1; abundance: .; CDR3aa: CATSDPRGTEAFF; CDR3nt: TGTGCCACCAGTGACCCTAGGGGCACTGAAGCTTTCTTT
j_gene: TRBJ2-1; d_gene: TRBD1; v_gene: TRBV3-1/TRBV3-2; abundance: .; CDR3aa: CASGVLGTVGNEQFF; CDR3nt: TGTGCCAGCGGGGTCTTAGGGACAGTTGGTAATGAGCAGTTCTTC
j_gene: TRBJ1-5; d_gene: TRBD1; v_gene: TRBV6-6; abundance: few; CDR3aa: CASRDRGNQPQHF; CDR3nt: TGTGCCAGCAGGGACAGGGGTAATCAGCCCCAGCATTTT
j_gene: TRBJ2-3; d_gene: .; v_gene: TRBV20-1; abundance: few; CDR3aa: CSAFSYDTQYF; CDR3nt: TGCAGTGCTTTCTCCTACGATACGCAGTATTTT
j_gene: TRBJ1-1; d_gene: .; v_gene: TRBV29-1; abundance: .; CDR3aa: CSVVQGLNTEAFF; CDR3nt: TGCAGCGTTGTCCAGGGGTTGAACACTGAAGCTTTCTTT
j_gene: TRBJ2-1; d_gene: TRBD2; v_gene: TRBV10-3; abundance: .; CDR3aa: CAIGGGGHNEQFF; CDR3nt: TGTGCCATCGGTGGCGGGGGTCACAATGAGCAGTTCTTC
j_gene: TRBJ2-5; d_gene: .; v_gene: TRBV18; abundance: .; CDR3aa: CASSPPSSETQYF; CDR3nt: TGTGCCAGCTCACCACCGTCTTCAGAGACCCAGTACTTC
j_gene: TRBJ1-5; d_gene: .; v_gene: TRBV20-1; abundance: .; CDR3aa: CSASFLASNQPQHF; CDR3nt: TGCAGTGCTAGTTTTTTAGCTAGCAATCAGCCCCAGCATTTT
j_gene: TRBJ2-2; d_gene: .; v_gene: TRBV7-2; abundance: .; CDR3aa: CASSLKQGGTGELFF; CDR3nt: TGTGCCAGCAGCTTAAAACAGGGTGGCACCGGGGAGCTGTTTTTT
j_gene: TRBJ1-2; d_gene: TRBD1; v_gene: TRBV28; abundance: .; CDR3aa: CASRLDREDYGYTF; CDR3nt: TGTGCCAGCAGGTTAGACAGGGAAGACTATGGCTACACCTTC
j_gene: TRBJ2-3; d_gene: TRBD2; v_gene: TRBV10-3; abundance: .; CDR3aa: CAISRTSGDTDTQYF; CDR3nt: TGTGCCATCAGCAGGACTAGCGGAGACACAGATACGCAGTATTTT
j_gene: TRBJ1-5; d_gene: TRBD1; v_gene: TRBV28; abundance: .; CDR3aa: CASRFRGLEMPQHF; CDR3nt: TGTGCCAGCAGGTTCAGGGGGCTGGAGATGCCCCAGCATTTT
j_gene: TRBJ1-1; d_gene: .; v_gene: TRBV6-5; abundance: .; CDR3aa: CASSRENTEAFF; CDR3nt: TGTGCCAGCAGCCGGGAGAACACTGAAGCTTTCTTT
j_gene: TRBJ1-4; d_gene: .; v_gene: TRBV21-1; abundance: .; CDR3aa: CASIQNEKLFF; CDR3nt: TGTGCCAGCATCCAGAATGAAAAACTGTTTTTT
j_gene: TRBJ1-1; d_gene: TRBD1; v_gene: TRBV7-9; abundance: .; CDR3aa: CASSTLEGASTEAFF; CDR3nt: TGTGCCAGCAGCACCCTCGAGGGGGCGAGCACTGAAGCTTTCTTT
j_gene: TRBJ1-5; d_gene: .; v_gene: TRBV27; abundance: once; CDR3aa: CASSSTEPNQPQHF; CDR3nt: TGTGCCAGCAGTTCAACAGAGCCTAATCAGCCCCAGCATTTT
j_gene: TRBJ2-2; d_gene: TRBD1; v_gene: TRBV3-1/TRBV3-2; abundance: .; CDR3aa: CASSQPRQGATTGELFF; CDR3nt: TGTGCCAGCAGCCAACCAAGACAGGGGGCGACCACCGGGGAGCTGTTTTTT
j_gene: TRBJ2-2; d_gene: .; v_gene: TRBV28; abundance: once; CDR3aa: CASSLVIFGTGELFF; CDR3nt: TGTGCCAGCAGTTTAGTAATTTTCGGCACCGGGGAGCTGTTTTTT
j_gene: TRBJ1-1; d_gene: .; v_gene: TRBV30; abundance: .; CDR3aa: CAWSVRGGEAFF; CDR3nt: TGTGCCTGGAGTGTACGCGGGGGCGAGGCTTTCTTT
j_gene: TRBJ2-3; d_gene: .; v_gene: TRBV21-1; abundance: .; CDR3aa: CASTSRQGHGTDTQYF; CDR3nt: TGTGCCAGCACTTCCAGACAGGGCCACGGCACAGATACGCAGTATTTT
j_gene: TRBJ2-2; d_gene: TRBD1; v_gene: TRBV11-2; abundance: .; CDR3aa: CASSFAGQGRPGELFF; CDR3nt: TGTGCCAGCAGCTTCGCCGGACAGGGGAGACCCGGGGAGCTGTTTTTT
j_gene: TRBJ1-1; d_gene: TRBD1; v_gene: TRBV7-6; abundance: .; CDR3aa: CASSRGQGSSEAFF; CDR3nt: TGTGCCAGCAGCCGAGGACAGGGTTCCTCTGAAGCTTTCTTT
j_gene: TRBJ1-3; d_gene: .; v_gene: TRBV28; abundance: .; CDR3aa: CASSLSDSGNTIYF; CDR3nt: TGTGCCAGCAGTTTGAGCGACTCTGGAAACACCATATATTTT
j_gene: TRBJ1-1; d_gene: .; v_gene: TRBV5-1; abundance: .; CDR3aa: CASSLANRGGTEAFF; CDR3nt: TGCGCCAGCAGCTTGGCCAATCGGGGGGGCACTGAAGCTTTCTTT
j_gene: TRBJ2-3; d_gene: TRBD2; v_gene: TRBV4-2; abundance: .; CDR3aa: CASSQNPGGSTDTQYF; CDR3nt: TGTGCCAGCAGCCAGAACCCCGGGGGGAGCACAGATACGCAGTATTTT
j_gene: TRBJ1-6; d_gene: .; v_gene: TRBV29-1; abundance: .; CDR3aa: CSAGEGRGSPLHF; CDR3nt: TGCAGCGCGGGGGAGGGGAGGGGTTCACCCCTCCACTTT
j_gene: TRBJ2-7; d_gene: TRBD1; v_gene: TRBV27; abundance: .; CDR3aa: CASSLPGQVLDEQYF; CDR3nt: TGTGCCAGCAGTTTACCCGGACAGGTGCTAGACGAGCAGTACTTC
j_gene: TRBJ2-1; d_gene: .; v_gene: TRBV5-6; abundance: .; CDR3aa: CASSLGQGHYNEQFF; CDR3nt: TGTGCCAGCAGCTTGGGTCAGGGTCACTACAATGAGCAGTTCTTC
j_gene: TRBJ2-1; d_gene: TRBD1; v_gene: TRBV7-2; abundance: .; CDR3aa: CASIPGQGWNEQFF; CDR3nt: TGTGCCAGCATCCCGGGACAGGGGTGGAATGAGCAGTTCTTC
j_gene: TRBJ1-5; d_gene: .; v_gene: TRBV5-8; abundance: .; CDR3aa: CASSLGRVYQPQHF; CDR3nt: TGTGCCAGCAGCTTAGGCAGGGTATATCAGCCCCAGCATTTT